This is a list of T cell receptor beta chains from one sample in a study of T cell responses to AZD1222 COVID-19 vaccine. Profiled with immunoSEQ multiplex PCR; TCRdb holds only in-frame clones, not every one. The data show some 130,000 clones, with about 90% seen just once and 1.9% held by the top ten. Sequenced material: peripheral blood, taken on day 0 of AZD1222 vaccination. The source of these receptors is an adult in good health. The CDR3 runs from the conserved cysteine through the conserved F or W. The D gene is left open where the match is weak. Some rows mark clone size as missing; the rest say once, few, many or name a class of expanded clone.

D gene: NA; V gene: TRBV18; J gene: TRBJ1-1; clone size: NA; CDR3 length: 13; CDR3 protein: CASSPPRGAEAFF; CDR3 DNA: TGTGCCAGCTCACCACCTCGGGGCGCTGAAGCTTTCTTT
D gene: NA; V gene: TRBV9; J gene: TRBJ2-7; clone size: NA; CDR3 length: 15; CDR3 protein: CASSGGTGSSYEQYF; CDR3 DNA: TGTGCCAGCAGCGGGGGGACGGGGAGCTCCTACGAGCAGTACTTC
D gene: NA; V gene: TRBV6-5; J gene: TRBJ1-1; clone size: NA; CDR3 length: 13; CDR3 protein: CASGSQKNTEAFF; CDR3 DNA: TGTGCCAGCGGTAGCCAGAAGAACACTGAAGCTTTCTTT
D gene: TRBD1; V gene: TRBV27; J gene: TRBJ1-2; clone size: NA; CDR3 length: 15; CDR3 protein: CASSLYQQGVYGYTF; CDR3 DNA: TGTGCCAGCAGCCTTTATCAGCAGGGGGTCTATGGCTACACCTTC
D gene: NA; V gene: TRBV9; J gene: TRBJ2-3; clone size: NA; CDR3 length: 13; CDR3 protein: CASSVESGITQYF; CDR3 DNA: TGTGCCAGCAGCGTAGAGTCCGGAATTACGCAGTATTTT
D gene: TRBD1; V gene: TRBV3-1/TRBV3-2; J gene: TRBJ2-5; clone size: NA; CDR3 length: 16; CDR3 protein: CASSQTGGVGSETQYF; CDR3 DNA: TGTGCCAGCAGCCAGACAGGGGGAGTAGGGAGTGAGACCCAGTACTTC
D gene: NA; V gene: TRBV6-5; J gene: TRBJ1-5; clone size: once; CDR3 length: 15; CDR3 protein: CASIAGAYSNQPQHF; CDR3 DNA: TGTGCCAGCATTGCAGGAGCTTATAGCAATCAGCCCCAGCATTTT
D gene: NA; V gene: TRBV27; J gene: TRBJ1-5; clone size: NA; CDR3 length: 14; CDR3 protein: CASSLKGGYQPQHF; CDR3 DNA: TGTGCCAGCAGTTTAAAGGGAGGGTATCAGCCCCAGCATTTT
D gene: TRBD1; V gene: TRBV2; J gene: TRBJ1-4; clone size: NA; CDR3 length: 15; CDR3 protein: CASSKDRGKSEKLFF; CDR3 DNA: TGTGCCAGCAGTAAGGACAGGGGCAAATCCGAAAAACTGTTTTTT
D gene: NA; V gene: TRBV24-1; J gene: TRBJ1-1; clone size: NA; CDR3 length: 14; CDR3 protein: CATSRDRRRKEAFF; CDR3 DNA: TGTGCCACCAGCCGCGACAGGCGGAGAAAAGAAGCTTTCTTT
D gene: NA; V gene: TRBV5-8; J gene: TRBJ2-2; clone size: NA; CDR3 length: 15; CDR3 protein: CASSLGRSNTGELFF; CDR3 DNA: TGTGCCAGCAGCTTGGGACGGTCGAACACCGGGGAGCTGTTTTTT
D gene: NA; V gene: TRBV3-1/TRBV3-2; J gene: TRBJ2-7; clone size: NA; CDR3 length: 15; CDR3 protein: CASSQSLRESYEQYF; CDR3 DNA: TGTGCCAGCAGCCAAAGTTTACGGGAGTCCTACGAGCAGTACTTC
D gene: TRBD1; V gene: TRBV9; J gene: TRBJ1-2; clone size: NA; CDR3 length: 15; CDR3 protein: CASSEQTDRVYGYTF; CDR3 DNA: TGTGCCAGCAGCGAACAAACCGACAGGGTCTATGGCTACACCTTC
D gene: TRBD2; V gene: TRBV5-1; J gene: TRBJ2-7; clone size: NA; CDR3 length: 15; CDR3 protein: CASSLTSGDYSEQYF; CDR3 DNA: TGCGCCAGCAGCTTAACTAGCGGGGATTACTCCGAGCAGTACTTC
D gene: NA; V gene: TRBV5-1; J gene: TRBJ2-7; clone size: NA; CDR3 length: 14; CDR3 protein: CASSLSQGVNEQYF; CDR3 DNA: TGCGCCAGCAGCTTGTCACAGGGAGTGAACGAGCAGTACTTC
D gene: NA; V gene: TRBV7-3; J gene: TRBJ1-1; clone size: NA; CDR3 length: 15; CDR3 protein: CASSLSPAMNTEAFF; CDR3 DNA: TGTGCCAGCAGCTTAAGTCCAGCCATGAACACTGAAGCTTTCTTT
D gene: NA; V gene: TRBV2; J gene: TRBJ1-5; clone size: NA; CDR3 length: 16; CDR3 protein: CASSETWGHSNQPQHF; CDR3 DNA: TGTGCCAGCAGTGAAACCTGGGGGCACAGCAATCAGCCCCAGCATTTT
D gene: NA; V gene: TRBV27; J gene: TRBJ1-1; clone size: once; CDR3 length: 15; CDR3 protein: CASSPPRGPNTEAFF; CDR3 DNA: TGTGCCAGCAGTCCCCCCCGCGGTCCTAACACTGAAGCTTTCTTT
D gene: TRBD1; V gene: TRBV4-3; J gene: TRBJ1-1; clone size: NA; CDR3 length: 15; CDR3 protein: CASSPLQGARTEAFF; CDR3 DNA: TGCGCCAGCAGCCCGCTTCAGGGGGCAAGGACTGAAGCTTTCTTT
D gene: TRBD1; V gene: TRBV7-2; J gene: TRBJ1-2; clone size: NA; CDR3 length: 14; CDR3 protein: CASSLGSGGDGYTF; CDR3 DNA: TGTGCCAGCAGCTTAGGGTCAGGGGGCGATGGCTACACCTTC
D gene: NA; V gene: TRBV5-8; J gene: TRBJ1-6; clone size: once; CDR3 length: 14; CDR3 protein: CASSSRAYNSPLHF; CDR3 DNA: TGTGCCAGCAGCTCCCGGGCCTATAATTCACCCCTCCACTTT
D gene: NA; V gene: TRBV3-1/TRBV3-2; J gene: TRBJ1-5; clone size: once; CDR3 length: 13; CDR3 protein: CASSQVEQQPQHF; CDR3 DNA: TGTGCCAGCAGCCAAGTGGAACAGCAGCCCCAGCATTTT
D gene: TRBD1; V gene: TRBV11-3; J gene: TRBJ2-2; clone size: NA; CDR3 length: 16; CDR3 protein: CASSLGTGGGTGELFF; CDR3 DNA: TGTGCCAGCAGCTTAGGGACAGGGGGTGGCACCGGGGAGCTGTTTTTT
D gene: NA; V gene: TRBV7-9; J gene: TRBJ1-5; clone size: NA; CDR3 length: 13; CDR3 protein: CASSSGVDQPQHF; CDR3 DNA: TGTGCCAGCAGCTCAGGGGTGGATCAGCCCCAGCATTTT
D gene: NA; V gene: TRBV7-8; J gene: TRBJ1-5; clone size: NA; CDR3 length: 14; CDR3 protein: CASSLYRLKMPQHF; CDR3 DNA: TGTGCCAGCAGCTTATATCGGCTTAAGATGCCCCAGCATTTT
D gene: NA; V gene: TRBV4-2; J gene: TRBJ1-5; clone size: NA; CDR3 length: 14; CDR3 protein: CASSPSDLDQPQHF; CDR3 DNA: TGTGCCAGCAGCCCATCGGACCTGGATCAGCCCCAGCATTTT
D gene: NA; V gene: TRBV30; J gene: TRBJ1-2; clone size: NA; CDR3 length: 17; CDR3 protein: CAWRSGKMRTSNYGYTF; CDR3 DNA: TGTGCCTGGAGATCCGGGAAGATGAGGACATCTAACTATGGCTACACCTTC
D gene: NA; V gene: TRBV9; J gene: TRBJ1-4; clone size: NA; CDR3 length: 15; CDR3 protein: CASSGGLVTNEKLFF; CDR3 DNA: TGTGCCAGCAGCGGGGGTTTGGTAACTAATGAAAAACTGTTTTTT
D gene: NA; V gene: TRBV3-1/TRBV3-2; J gene: TRBJ2-2; clone size: once; CDR3 length: 14; CDR3 protein: CASSQGINTGELFF; CDR3 DNA: TGTGCCAGCAGCCAAGGGATCAACACCGGGGAGCTGTTTTTT
D gene: TRBD1; V gene: TRBV11-2; J gene: TRBJ1-2; clone size: NA; CDR3 length: 16; CDR3 protein: CASSSRGRGRGYGYTF; CDR3 DNA: TGTGCCAGCAGCTCGAGGGGCAGGGGGCGCGGCTATGGCTACACCTTC
D gene: TRBD1; V gene: TRBV12-5; J gene: TRBJ1-1; clone size: NA; CDR3 length: 15; CDR3 protein: CASALGTGPNTEAFF; CDR3 DNA: TGTGCTAGTGCCTTAGGGACAGGACCGAACACTGAAGCTTTCTTT
D gene: TRBD1; V gene: TRBV2; J gene: TRBJ1-2; clone size: NA; CDR3 length: 15; CDR3 protein: CASSSRQGSNYGYTF; CDR3 DNA: TGTGCCAGCAGTTCAAGACAGGGGAGTAACTATGGCTACACCTTC
D gene: TRBD2; V gene: TRBV27; J gene: TRBJ2-2; clone size: NA; CDR3 length: 16; CDR3 protein: CASSFASGRLGGELFF; CDR3 DNA: TGTGCCAGCAGTTTTGCTAGCGGGAGACTAGGCGGGGAGCTGTTTTTT
D gene: NA; V gene: TRBV5-5; J gene: TRBJ1-2; clone size: NA; CDR3 length: 14; CDR3 protein: CASSRPGRNLGYTF; CDR3 DNA: TGTGCCAGCAGTCGCCCGGGACGGAATTTAGGCTACACCTTC
D gene: TRBD1; V gene: TRBV19; J gene: TRBJ2-7; clone size: few; CDR3 length: 13; CDR3 protein: CASSPRDRGEQYF; CDR3 DNA: TGTGCCAGTAGTCCGCGAGACAGGGGCGAGCAGTACTTC
D gene: NA; V gene: TRBV2; J gene: TRBJ1-3; clone size: NA; CDR3 length: 12; CDR3 protein: CASRPSGNTIYF; CDR3 DNA: TGTGCCAGCAGGCCCTCTGGAAACACCATATATTTT